This T cell receptor beta chain was retrieved from a study of OX40 agonist ivuxolimab in advanced cancers. The CDR3 consists of 12 residues. Trimming removed 4 bases at V and 7 bases at J, with 8 bases between. The V gene's germline CDR1 is MDHEN and CDR2 SYDVKM. The protocol was immunoSEQ multiplex PCR, while the TCRdb copy is restricted to in-frame clones and leaves out a portion. The profile covers more than 100,000 clones, with about 94% appearing a single time and about 0.14% taken by the ten largest. The V and J genes are TRBV28 and TRBJ1-5; the D is unclear. This TCR came from an adult with an advanced solid tumor such as melanoma, head and neck, liver or kidney cancer. Sequenced material: CD4+ or CD8+ T cells sorted from blood, taken in a trial of the OX40 agonist ivuxolimab. As DNA, the CDR3 is TGTGCCAGCAGTTCTACCCTACAGCCCCAGCATTTT. Translating it yields CASSSTLQPQHF.